A single sample is the source of the 17 T cell receptor beta chains below, sequenced in a study of T cell responses to AZD1222 COVID-19 vaccine (dated by TCRdb to the early 2020s). Library preparation used the immunoSEQ multiplex PCR assay. Drawn from immuneACCESS, this table holds only the in-frame rearrangements with V and J called that TCRdb kept. Clones are partly lost; checked studies trace under half to an unresolved V gene and leave the rest unexplained. Here the sample has about 150,000 clones; around 90% occur a single time. 2.5% to 4% of the sample rests with the top ten. In light of the paper, this sample's time point label describes: baseline before first vaccination. The source was peripheral blood, collected on day 0 of AZD1222 vaccination. The source is an adult in good health.

This clone has more than one count but fewer than ten. This chain connects TRBV6-2 or TRBV6-3 to TRBJ2-7; D call uncertain. V lost 2 bases and J 6 bases, leaving 14 bases between the germline ends. Germline loops: CDR1 MNHEY, CDR2 SVGEGT. This CDR3 region has 14 residues. For the CDR3, the DNA is TGTGCCAGCAGTTACGGCCCGGCTAGGATCGAGCAGTACTTC. The encoded protein is CASSYGPARIEQYF.

The chain has TRBV6-5 and TRBJ2-5; 12 nucleotides match TRBD1. Trimming removed 7 bases from V and 5 bases from J; junction bases left unmatched: 5. The CDR3 contains 14 residues. Germline CDR1 and CDR2: MNHEY and SVGAGI. In DNA, the CDR3 is TGTGCCAGCAAGGGACAGGGGGCGAGGGAGACCCAGTACTTC. Encoded protein: CASKGQGARETQYF.

V gene TRBV6-5 combines with J gene TRBJ1-3; no definite D call. Germline V gene lookup returns CDR1 MNHEY and CDR2 SVGAGI. Trimming took off 9 bases at V and 3 bases at J, with 6 bases between the two ends. The length of the CDR3 is 11 residues. This chain's CDR3 is CASSFGNTIYF. Written as DNA, the CDR3 is TGTGCCAGTTCCTTTGGAAACACCATATATTTT.

The CDR3 nucleotides read TGTGCCAGCAGTTACTCCTTGGGGGGCAATCAGCCCCAGCATTTT. Protein: CASSYSLGGNQPQHF. The rearrangement joins TRBV6-2 or TRBV6-3 to TRBJ1-5; tentatively, D is TRBD1 (5 bases). Trimming left V 0 bases short and J 2 bases short, with 8 bases between. This CDR3 spans 15 amino acids. Germline lookup yields CDR1 MNHEY and CDR2 SVGEGT.

This clone has a single count. J is TRBJ1-6 and V is TRBV6-5, with TRBD1 as a possible D gene (5 bases). Trimming stripped 5 bases from V and 6 bases from J, with 11 bases between. Germline V gene data show CDR1 as MNHEY and CDR2 as SVGAGI. This CDR3 has 14 residues. CDR3 nucleotides: TGTGCCAGCAGTCCCGGACAAAGTAATTCACCCCTCCACTTT. This gives the protein CASSPGQSNSPLHF.

The rearrangement links TRBV6-5 to TRBJ2-7; perhaps TRBD1 as D (5 bases). Germline CDR1 MNHEY, CDR2 SVGAGI. V shed 2 bases and J shed 2 bases, with 13 bases lying between them. This CDR3 is built from 15 residues. CDR3 coding DNA: TGTGCCAGCAGTTACAACCTCCAGGGTCCCTACGAGCAGTACTTC. It encodes CASSYNLQGPYEQYF.

The chain is built from TRBV11-2 and TRBJ2-7; 9 nucleotides match TRBD2. With V trimmed by 5 bases and J by 3 bases, 5 bases remained unmatched. CDR3 length: 14 residues. CDR1 SGHAT and CDR2 FQNNGV come from the germline V gene. CDR3 DNA: TGTGCCAGCAGCCCCCAAGCGGGGGGCTACGAGCAGTACTTC. It is translated as CASSPQAGGYEQYF.

V usage is TRBV2 and J usage is TRBJ1-5; 7 bases are shared with TRBD1. Per germline, CDR1 SNHLY and CDR2 FYNNEI. The CDR3 contains 17 residues. With 5 bases clipped from V and 2 bases from J, the junction kept 12 bases outside the gene matches. This CDR3 reads CASSSRQGDWGNQPQHF. The CDR3 region has the DNA TGTGCCAGCAGTTCTCGGCAGGGGGATTGGGGCAATCAGCCCCAGCATTTT.

The V gene is TRBV5-1, the J gene TRBJ2-2, with 10 bases lining up with TRBD2. V shed 1 base and J 6 bases; nucleotides not matched to a gene: 9. CDR3 length: 17 residues. Germline assignment: CDR1 SGHRS and CDR2 YFSETQ. The CDR3 DNA follows: TGCGCCAGCAGCTTGATGAGTACTAGCGGGGACTCCGGGGAGCTGTTTTTT. Protein product: CASSLMSTSGDSGELFF.

J is TRBJ1-5 and V is TRBV9; the D is unclear. Germline V lookup: CDR1 SGDLS, CDR2 YYNGEE. The CDR3 contains 16 residues. The V end lost 0 bases, the J end lost 1 base, and 11 bases lay between the germline ends. The DNA of the CDR3 is TGTGCCAGCAGCGTAGGCCCCGAGGGCAGCAATCAGCCCCAGCATTTT. This sequence encodes CASSVGPEGSNQPQHF.

This chain connects TRBV10-3 to TRBJ1-1; 8 bases fit TRBD1. There are 19 residues in the CDR3. With 2 bases clipped from V and 0 bases from J, the junction kept 14 bases outside the gene matches. Germline V lookup: CDR1 ENHRY, CDR2 SYGVKD. CDR3 nucleotide sequence: TGTGCCATCAGTGAGCGGGGAAGAGGACAGGGACTACTGAACACTGAAGCTTTCTTT. Translated: CAISERGRGQGLLNTEAFF.

The chain is built from TRBV6-5 and TRBJ1-3; D possibly corresponds to TRBD1 (5 bases). CDR3 size: 13 residues. CDR1 and CDR2 (germline): MNHEY, SVGAGI. With 7 bases removed from V and 4 bases from J, the gap between germline ends came to 11 bases. The CDR3 DNA follows: TGTGCCAGCATTCCAGGGTACGGAAACACCATATATTTT. It specifies CASIPGYGNTIYF.

This chain joins TRBV12-3 or TRBV12-4 and TRBJ2-7, with D hard to call. The V end lost 6 bases, the J end lost 3 bases, and 12 bases lay between the germline ends. The CDR3 length is 13 residues. This chain's CDR3 is CASSPLPNYEQYF. In DNA, the CDR3 is TGTGCCAGCAGCCCTCTACCTAACTACGAGCAGTACTTC.

A note on this clone: Distinct nucleotide sequences in the sample also encode this CDR3. The rearrangement joins TRBV6-1 to TRBJ1-5; D is uncertain. Germline loops: CDR1 MNHNS, CDR2 SASEGT. This CDR3 comprises 14 residues. V lost 1 base to trimming and J lost 6 bases, with 10 bases between them. Here the CDR3 reads CASSEGGHGQPQHF. The CDR3 region has the DNA TGTGCCAGCAGTGAAGGTGGTCACGGTCAGCCCCAGCATTTT.

V usage is TRBV6-1 and J usage is TRBJ1-1; D is uncertain. Trimming left V 1 base short and J 9 bases short, with 9 bases between. The CDR3 contains 12 residues. From germline, CDR1 is MNHNS and CDR2 SASEGT. The CDR3 is CASSEVGSKAFF. CDR3 DNA: TGTGCCAGCAGTGAAGTCGGCAGCAAAGCTTTCTTT.

The V gene is TRBV6-1, the J gene TRBJ1-1; D not resolved. The germline V gene encodes CDR1 MNHNS and CDR2 SASEGT. The length of the CDR3 is 16 residues. V lost 1 base and J 1 base, leaving 13 bases between the germline ends. DNA of the CDR3: TGTGCCAGCAGTGAAGTACCTGTCCTCTCGAACACTGAAGCTTTCTTT. Translating gives CASSEVPVLSNTEAFF.

The chain combines TRBV10-3 with TRBJ1-3; D is ambiguous. V was clipped by 0 bases and J by 2 bases, with 14 bases between them. The CDR3 covers 17 residues. The germline V gene encodes CDR1 ENHRY and CDR2 SYGVKD. CDR3 residues: CAISESGWQSAGNTIYF. In nucleotides, the CDR3 is TGTGCCATCAGTGAGTCTGGATGGCAGTCTGCTGGAAACACCATATATTTT.